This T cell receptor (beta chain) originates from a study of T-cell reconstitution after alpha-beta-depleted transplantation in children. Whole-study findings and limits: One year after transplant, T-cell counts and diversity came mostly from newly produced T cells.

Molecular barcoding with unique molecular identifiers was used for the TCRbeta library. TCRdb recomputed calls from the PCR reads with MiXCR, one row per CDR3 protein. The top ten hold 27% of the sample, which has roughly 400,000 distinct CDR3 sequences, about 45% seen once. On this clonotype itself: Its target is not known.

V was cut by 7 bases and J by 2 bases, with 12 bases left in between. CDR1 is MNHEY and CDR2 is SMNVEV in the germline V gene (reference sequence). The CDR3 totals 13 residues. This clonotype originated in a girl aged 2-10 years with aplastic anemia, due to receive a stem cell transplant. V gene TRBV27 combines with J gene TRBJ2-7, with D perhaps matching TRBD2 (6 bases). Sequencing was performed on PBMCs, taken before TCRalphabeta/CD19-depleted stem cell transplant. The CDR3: CASKRRVAYEQYF. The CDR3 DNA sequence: TGTGCCAGCAAAAGGAGGGTGGCCTACGAGCAGTACTTC.